The 4 T cell receptor beta chains below come from one sample, sequenced in a study of T cell responses to AZD1222 COVID-19 vaccine. The assay was immunoSEQ multiplex PCR, and TCRdb's table has in-frame clones only and misses some. Among over 100,000 clones listed, roughly 88% were seen once. This specimen consisted of peripheral blood, obtained 28 days after the second AZD1222 dose. These receptors all come from an adult who received the AZD1222 COVID-19 vaccine.

The genes are TRBV7-6 and TRBJ2-6; 11 positions match TRBD2. The CDR3 has 18 amino acids. V was pared by 6 bases and J by 3 bases, with 10 bases of the junction left unmatched. Germline V gene lookup returns CDR1 SGHVS and CDR2 FNYEAQ. The CDR3 spells CASSRPLAGVGGANVLTF. DNA for the CDR3: TGTGCCAGCAGTCGACCACTAGCGGGAGTGGGTGGGGCCAACGTCCTGACTTTC.

About this clone itself: This same CDR3 is encoded by further DNA sequences in the sample. This chain connects TRBV5-1 to TRBJ1-2; 7 bases match TRBD1. The J segment lost 3 bases and the V segment lost 3 bases, leaving 2 bases of the junction unmatched. Germline V gives CDR1 SGHRS, CDR2 YFSETQ. The CDR3 is 13 residues long. The CDR3 DNA reads as TGCGCCAGCAGCTCGCAGGGGGACTATGGCTACACCTTC. It is translated as CASSSQGDYGYTF.

This chain connects TRBV5-1 to TRBJ2-1; no clear D. Per germline, CDR1 SGHRS and CDR2 YFSETQ. Trimming cost V 1 base and J 5 bases, with 10 bases left between them. The CDR3 consists of 14 residues. Here the CDR3 reads CASSLMTDNNEQFF. CDR3 sequence (DNA): TGCGCCAGCAGCTTGATGACTGATAACAATGAGCAGTTCTTC. Full variable domain (missing parts from reference TRBV5-1 and TRBJ2-1): KAGVTQTPRYLIKTRGQQVTLSCSPISGHRSVSWYQQTPGQGLQFLFEYFSETQRNKGNFPGRFSGRQFSNSRSEMNVSTLELGDSALYLCASSLMTDNNEQFFGPGTRLTVL.

The V call is TRBV12-3 or TRBV12-4, the J call TRBJ1-6, with a possible D match to TRBD1 (5 bases). The V gene lost 6 bases and the J gene lost 5 bases, with 8 bases spanning the gap. The CDR3 totals 13 residues. DNA for the CDR3: TGTGCCAGCAGACAGGTGAATAATTCACCCCTCCACTTT. Its protein is CASRQVNNSPLHF.